This T cell receptor beta chain comes out of a study of T cells in Graves' hyperthyroidism and ophthalmopathy. About this clonotype itself: Its antigen remains unknown.

Amplified TCR beta CDR3 regions came from RNA transcripts. The TCR CDR3 first-round RT-PCR relied on the HTBI primer set. Via MiXCR, TCRdb re-called the multiplex PCR reads, giving one row per CDR3 protein. The sample has around 540,000 distinct CDR3 sequences, just over 45% seen once. Germline values: CDR1 SGHVS, CDR2 FNYEAQ. The V end was cut by 5 bases, the J end by 0 bases, with 14 bases between. The CDR3 contains 15 residues. Study results and caveats: Most thyroid clonotypes with frequency above 0.001 were detected in blood. Researchers report that a 13 V-J model separated ophthalmopathy from stable hyperthyroidism. Ophthalmopathy prediction by the model preceded onset by a median about 6 months.

Uncontrolled infection, other autoimmune disease, pregnancy or lactation led to exclusion. This TCR was sampled from a woman aged 18-29 years with Graves' hyperthyroidism. Input material: peripheral blood or thyroid tissue (not recorded which). V usage is TRBV7-6 and J usage is TRBJ2-7; a possible D gene is TRBD2 (6 bases). The CDR3 coding sequence is TGTGCCAGCAGCCCCGGGACTGGACACTCCTACGAGCAGTACTTC. Its protein product is CASSPGTGHSYEQYF. The entire variable domain, with the rest obtained from reference TRBV7-6 and TRBJ2-7, is as follows: GAGVSQSPRYKVTKRGQDVALRCDPISGHVSLYWYRQALGQGPEFLTYFNYEAQQDKSGLPNDRFSAERPEGSISTLTIQRTEQRDSAMYRCASSPGTGHSYEQYFGPGTRLTVT.